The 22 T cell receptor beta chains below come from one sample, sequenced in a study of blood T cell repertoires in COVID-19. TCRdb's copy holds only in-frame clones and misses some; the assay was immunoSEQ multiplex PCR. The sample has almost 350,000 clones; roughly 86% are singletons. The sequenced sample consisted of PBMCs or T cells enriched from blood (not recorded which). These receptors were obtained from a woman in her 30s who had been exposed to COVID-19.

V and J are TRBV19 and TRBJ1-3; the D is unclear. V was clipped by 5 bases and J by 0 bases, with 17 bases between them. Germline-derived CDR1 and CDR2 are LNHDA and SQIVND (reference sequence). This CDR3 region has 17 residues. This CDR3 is CASSLQAHRSSGNTIYF. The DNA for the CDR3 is TGTGCCAGTAGTTTGCAGGCCCATCGATCCTCTGGAAACACCATATATTTT.

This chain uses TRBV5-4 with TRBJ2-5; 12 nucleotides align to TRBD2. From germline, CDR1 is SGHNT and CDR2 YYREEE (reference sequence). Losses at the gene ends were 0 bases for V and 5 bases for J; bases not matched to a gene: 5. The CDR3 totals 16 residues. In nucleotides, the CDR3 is TGTGCCAGCAGCTTGGCTAGCGGGAGGGCCGGGGAGACCCAGTACTTC. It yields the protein CASSLASGRAGETQYF.

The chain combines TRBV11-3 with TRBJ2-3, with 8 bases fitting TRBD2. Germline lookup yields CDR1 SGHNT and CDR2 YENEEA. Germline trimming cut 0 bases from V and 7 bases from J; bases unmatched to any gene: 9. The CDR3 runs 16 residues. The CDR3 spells CASSLDLSGSLNTQYF. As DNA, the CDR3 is TGTGCCAGCAGCTTAGATTTGAGCGGGAGCTTAAATACGCAGTATTTT. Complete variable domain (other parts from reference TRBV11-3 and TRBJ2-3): EAGVVQSPRYKIIEKKQPVAFWCNPISGHNTLYWYLQNLGQGPELLIRYENEEAVDDSQLPKDRFSAERLKGVDSTLKIQPAELGDSAVYLCASSLDLSGSLNTQYFGPGTRLTVL.

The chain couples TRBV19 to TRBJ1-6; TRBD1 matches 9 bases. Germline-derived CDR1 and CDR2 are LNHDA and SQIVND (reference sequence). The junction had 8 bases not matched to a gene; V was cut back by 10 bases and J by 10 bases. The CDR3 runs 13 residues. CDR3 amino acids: CATEGQGESPLHF. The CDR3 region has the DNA TGTGCCACTGAGGGACAGGGAGAATCACCCCTCCACTTT.

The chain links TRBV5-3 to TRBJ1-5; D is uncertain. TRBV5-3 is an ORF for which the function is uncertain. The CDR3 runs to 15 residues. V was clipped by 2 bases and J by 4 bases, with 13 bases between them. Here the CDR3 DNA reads TGTGCCAGAAGCTTTAAAGAGGCAGAGAATCAGCCCCAGCATTTT. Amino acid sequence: CARSFKEAENQPQHF.

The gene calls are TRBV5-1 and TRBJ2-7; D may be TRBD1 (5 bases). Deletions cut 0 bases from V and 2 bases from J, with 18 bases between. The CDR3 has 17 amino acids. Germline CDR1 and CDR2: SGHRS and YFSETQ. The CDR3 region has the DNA TGCGCCAGCAGCTTGGTCGACCATAACAGGATTACCTACGAGCAGTACTTC. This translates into CASSLVDHNRITYEQYF.

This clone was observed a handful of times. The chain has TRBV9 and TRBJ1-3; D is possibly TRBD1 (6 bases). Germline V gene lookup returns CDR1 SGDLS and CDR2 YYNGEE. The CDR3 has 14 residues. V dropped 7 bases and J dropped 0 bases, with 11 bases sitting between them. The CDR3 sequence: CASETGLSGNTIYF. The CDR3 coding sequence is TGTGCCAGCGAGACAGGCCTCTCTGGAAACACCATATATTTT.

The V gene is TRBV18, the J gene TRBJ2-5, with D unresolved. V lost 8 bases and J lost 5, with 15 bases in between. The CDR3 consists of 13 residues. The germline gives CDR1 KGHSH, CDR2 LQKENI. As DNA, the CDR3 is TGTGCCAGCCTAGGCTCCCTAGAGGAGACCCAGTACTTC. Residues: CASLGSLEETQYF.

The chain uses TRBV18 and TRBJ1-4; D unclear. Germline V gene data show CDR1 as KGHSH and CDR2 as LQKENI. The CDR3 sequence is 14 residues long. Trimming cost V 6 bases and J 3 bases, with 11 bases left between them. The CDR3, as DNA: TGTGCCAGCTCGTCAGGCTTTGCTAATGAAAAACTGTTTTTT. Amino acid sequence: CASSSGFANEKLFF.

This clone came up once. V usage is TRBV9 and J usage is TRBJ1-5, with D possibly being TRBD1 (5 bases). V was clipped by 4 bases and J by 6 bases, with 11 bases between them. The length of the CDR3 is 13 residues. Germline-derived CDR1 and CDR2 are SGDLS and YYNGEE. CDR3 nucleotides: TGTGCCAGCAGCAACGGGGGGGTTCAGCCCCAGCATTTT. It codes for CASSNGGVQPQHF.

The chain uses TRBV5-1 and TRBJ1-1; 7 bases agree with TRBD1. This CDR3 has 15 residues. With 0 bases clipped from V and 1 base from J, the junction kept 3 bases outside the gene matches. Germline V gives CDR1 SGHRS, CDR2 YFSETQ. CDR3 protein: CASSLVQGKNTEAFF. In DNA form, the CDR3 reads TGCGCCAGCAGCTTGGTACAGGGGAAGAACACTGAAGCTTTCTTT.

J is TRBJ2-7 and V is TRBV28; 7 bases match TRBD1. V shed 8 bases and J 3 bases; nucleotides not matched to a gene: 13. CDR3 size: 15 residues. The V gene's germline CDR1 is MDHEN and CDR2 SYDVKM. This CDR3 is CASHPYRQGDYEQYF. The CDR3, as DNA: TGTGCCAGCCACCCCTACCGACAGGGAGACTACGAGCAGTACTTC.

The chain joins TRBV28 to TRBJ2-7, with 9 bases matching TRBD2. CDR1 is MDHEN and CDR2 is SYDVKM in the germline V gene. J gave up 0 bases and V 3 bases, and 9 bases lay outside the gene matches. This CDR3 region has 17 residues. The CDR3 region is CASSFSTGGRASYEQYF. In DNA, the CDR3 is TGTGCCAGCAGTTTCAGTACGGGCGGGAGGGCCTCCTACGAGCAGTACTTC.

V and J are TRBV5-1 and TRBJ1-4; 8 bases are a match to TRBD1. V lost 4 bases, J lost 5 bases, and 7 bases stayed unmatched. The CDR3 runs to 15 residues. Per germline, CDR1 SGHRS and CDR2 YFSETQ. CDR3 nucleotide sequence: TGCGCCAGCAGCCCCTTGACAGGGGACAATGAAAAACTGTTTTTT. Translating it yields CASSPLTGDNEKLFF.

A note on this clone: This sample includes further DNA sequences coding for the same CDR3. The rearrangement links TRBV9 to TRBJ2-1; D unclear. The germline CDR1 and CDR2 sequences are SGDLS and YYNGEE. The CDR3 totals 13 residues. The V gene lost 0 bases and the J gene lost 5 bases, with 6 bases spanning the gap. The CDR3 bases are TGTGCCAGCAGCGTAGGCGGTCACAATGAGCAGTTCTTC. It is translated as CASSVGGHNEQFF. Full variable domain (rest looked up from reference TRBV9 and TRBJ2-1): DSGVTQTPKHLITATGQRVTLRCSPRSGDLSVYWYQQSLDQGLQFLIQYYNGEERAKGNILERFSAQQFPDLHSELNLSSLELGDSALYFCASSVGGHNEQFFGPGTRLTVL.

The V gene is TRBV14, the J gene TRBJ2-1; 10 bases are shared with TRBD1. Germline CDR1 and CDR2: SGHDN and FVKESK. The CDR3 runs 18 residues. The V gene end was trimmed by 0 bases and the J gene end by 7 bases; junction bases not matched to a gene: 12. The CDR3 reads CASSQEGWTGGWTNEQFF. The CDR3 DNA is TGTGCCAGCAGCCAAGAAGGGTGGACAGGGGGATGGACAAATGAGCAGTTCTTC. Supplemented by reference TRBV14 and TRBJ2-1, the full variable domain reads EAGVTQFPSHSVIEKGQTVTLRCDPISGHDNLYWYRRVMGKEIKFLLHFVKESKQDESGMPNNRFLAERTGGTYSTLKVQPAELEDSGVYFCASSQEGWTGGWTNEQFFGPGTRLTVL.

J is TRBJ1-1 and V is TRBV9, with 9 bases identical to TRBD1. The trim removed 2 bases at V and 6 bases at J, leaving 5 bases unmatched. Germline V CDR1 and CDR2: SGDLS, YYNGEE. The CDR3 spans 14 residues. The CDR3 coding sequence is TGTGCCAGCAGCGTGGGGGGGACAGGGTCTGAAGCTTTCTTT. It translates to CASSVGGTGSEAFF.

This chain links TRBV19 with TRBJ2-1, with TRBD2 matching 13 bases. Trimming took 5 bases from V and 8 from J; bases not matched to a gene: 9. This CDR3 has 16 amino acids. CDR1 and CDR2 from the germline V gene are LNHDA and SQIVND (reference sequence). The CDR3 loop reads CASSPRTSGSIYEQFF. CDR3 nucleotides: TGTGCCAGTAGTCCACGGACTAGCGGGAGTATATATGAGCAGTTCTTC.

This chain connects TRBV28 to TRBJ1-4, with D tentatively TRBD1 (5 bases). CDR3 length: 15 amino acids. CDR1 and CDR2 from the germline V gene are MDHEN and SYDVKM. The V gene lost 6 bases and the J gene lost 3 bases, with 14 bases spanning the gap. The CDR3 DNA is TGTGCCAGCAGGGGAGGGGCCGCGGCTAATGAAAAACTGTTTTTT. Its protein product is CASRGGAAANEKLFF.

CDR3 loop: CASSFGGGYNSPLHF. The CDR3 DNA reads as TGTGCCAGCAGTTTCGGGGGGGGCTATAATTCACCCCTCCACTTT. The chain joins TRBV27 to TRBJ1-6; D is possibly TRBD1 (5 bases). V lost 3 bases and J lost 3, with 9 bases in between. The length of the CDR3 is 15 residues. Germline V CDR1 and CDR2: MNHEY, SMNVEV (reference sequence).

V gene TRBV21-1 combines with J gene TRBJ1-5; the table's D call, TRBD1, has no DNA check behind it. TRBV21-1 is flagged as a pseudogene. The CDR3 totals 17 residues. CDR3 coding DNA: TGTGCCAGCAGCAAAGTACCCAGGACAGGTTGGAGTCAGCCCCAGCATTTT. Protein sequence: CASSKVPRTGWSQPQHF.

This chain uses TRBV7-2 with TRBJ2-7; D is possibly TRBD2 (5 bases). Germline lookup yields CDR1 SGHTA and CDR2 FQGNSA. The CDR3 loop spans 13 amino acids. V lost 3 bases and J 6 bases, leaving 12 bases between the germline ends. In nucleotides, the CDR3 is TGTGCCAGCAGCTTCGGGGAATCTCTCGAGCAGTACTTC. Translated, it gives CASSFGESLEQYF.